These 5 T cell receptor beta chains share one sample of origin, sequenced in a study of cytomegalovirus exposure and HLA in healthy donors. Primers for the PCR totalled 60 Vbeta and 13 Jbeta. Repertoires were generated with immunoSEQ multiplex PCR, while TCRdb's copy carries only in-frame clones and drops some. The table has 150,000 or so clones, 70% to 80% seen once. The sequencing sample was made of PBMCs. These receptors were taken from a woman between 40 and 50 years old in good health and CMV-seronegative.

This chain links TRBV7-2 with TRBJ2-7, with 14 bases lining up with TRBD2. Unmatched junction bases numbered 8, after V lost 2 bases and J lost 5 bases. Germline lookup yields CDR1 SGHTA and CDR2 FQGNSA. CDR3 length equals 17 residues. CDR3 protein: CASSLRLAGGPLDEQYF. CDR3 sequence (DNA): TGTGCCAGCAGCTTAAGACTAGCGGGGGGGCCTTTGGACGAGCAGTACTTC.

The V gene is TRBV28, the J gene TRBJ1-5; TRBD1 matches at 7 bases. CDR1 is MDHEN and CDR2 is SYDVKM in the germline V gene. The CDR3 is 15 residues long. The ends lost 7 bases at V and 2 bases at J; junction bases unmatched: 8. In DNA, the CDR3 is TGTGCCAGCATGGAGGGACAGAGGCGCAATCAGCCCCAGCATTTT. Its protein is CASMEGQRRNQPQHF.

V is TRBV7-9 and J is TRBJ1-2; unclear D gene. The CDR3 consists of 13 residues. CDR1 and CDR2 from the germline V gene are SEHNR and FQNEAQ (reference sequence). Trimming removed 1 base at V and 1 base at J, with 4 bases between. CDR3 DNA: TGTGCCAGCAGCTTAGTCAGTAACTATGGCTACACCTTC. Translation gives CASSLVSNYGYTF.

The genes are TRBV15 and TRBJ2-7; 8 bases align to TRBD1. CDR3 length: 14 residues. CDR1 and CDR2 (germline): LNHNV, YYDKDF (reference sequence). V gave up 0 bases and J gave up 2 bases; unmatched junction bases: 0. CDR3 bases: TGTGCCACCAGCAGAGAGACAGGGGCCTACGAGCAGTACTTC. Protein sequence: CATSRETGAYEQYF. Together with reference TRBV15 and TRBJ2-7, the CDR3 gives the full variable domain: DAMVIQNPRYQVTQFGKPVTLSCSQTLNHNVMYWYQQKSSQAPKLLFHYYDKDFNNEADTPDNFQSRRPNTSFCFLDIRSPGLGDTAMYLCATSRETGAYEQYFGPGTRLTVT.

The chain carries TRBV5-1 and TRBJ2-1; 7 nucleotides agree with TRBD2. The trim removed 6 bases at V and 5 bases at J, leaving 5 bases unmatched. The CDR3 contains 13 residues. The germline gives CDR1 SGHRS, CDR2 YFSETQ. CDR3 sequence: CASTGTTNNEQFF. The CDR3 DNA follows: TGCGCCAGCACCGGGACTACTAACAATGAGCAGTTCTTC.